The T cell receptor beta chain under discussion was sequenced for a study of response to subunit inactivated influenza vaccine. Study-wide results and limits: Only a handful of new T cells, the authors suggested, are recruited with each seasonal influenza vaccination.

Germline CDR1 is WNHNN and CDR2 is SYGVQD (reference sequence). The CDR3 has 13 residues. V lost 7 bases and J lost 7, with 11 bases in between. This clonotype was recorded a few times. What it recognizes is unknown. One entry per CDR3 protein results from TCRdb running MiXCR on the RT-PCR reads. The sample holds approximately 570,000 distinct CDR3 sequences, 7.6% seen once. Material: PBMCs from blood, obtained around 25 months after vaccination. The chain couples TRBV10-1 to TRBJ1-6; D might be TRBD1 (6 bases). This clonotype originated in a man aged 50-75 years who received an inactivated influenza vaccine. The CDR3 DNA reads TGCGCCAGCAACAGGGATTCAAATTCACCCCTCCACTTT. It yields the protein CASNRDSNSPLHF.